This T cell receptor beta chain was identified in a study of T cells in Graves' hyperthyroidism and ophthalmopathy. Background on the study: The blood sample was taken at first diagnosis, before treatment began. Study results and limitations: Blood also held most thyroid clonotypes expanded beyond 0.001.

From RNA transcripts, TCR beta CDR3 regions were amplified. The HTBI primer set drove a first-round RT-PCR of the TCR CDR3. TCRdb passed the multiplex PCR reads through MiXCR, listing each CDR3 protein once. Of approximately 740,000 distinct CDR3 sequences in the sample, less than 15% were seen once. This clonotype showed up many times. Its matching antigen is unknown. The sequencing sample was made of blood. The receptor was isolated from a woman younger than 35 with Graves' hyperthyroidism.

In DNA, the CDR3 is TGTGCCTGGAGTCTACTAGCGGCTAGCACAGATACGCAGTATTTT. Its protein product is CAWSLLAASTDTQYF. The gene calls are TRBV30 and TRBJ2-3; 8 bases match TRBD2. The CDR3 runs 15 residues. CDR1 is GTSNPN and CDR2 is SVGIG in the germline V gene (reference sequence). V shed 2 bases, J shed 0 bases, and the junction held 4 bases outside the gene matches.